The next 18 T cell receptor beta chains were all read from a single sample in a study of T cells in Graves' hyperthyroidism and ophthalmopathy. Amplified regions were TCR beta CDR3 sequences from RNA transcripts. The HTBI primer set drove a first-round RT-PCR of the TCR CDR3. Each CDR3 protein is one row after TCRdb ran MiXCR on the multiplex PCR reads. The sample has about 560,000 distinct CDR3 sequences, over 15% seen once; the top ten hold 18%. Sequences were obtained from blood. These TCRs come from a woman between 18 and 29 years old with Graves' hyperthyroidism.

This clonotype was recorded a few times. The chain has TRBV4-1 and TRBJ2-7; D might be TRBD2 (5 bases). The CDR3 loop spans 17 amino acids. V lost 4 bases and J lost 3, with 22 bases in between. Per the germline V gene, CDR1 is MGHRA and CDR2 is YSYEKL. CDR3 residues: CASSPRVQPNANYEQYF. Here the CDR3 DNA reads TGCGCCAGCAGCCCGAGGGTACAGCCAAATGCCAACTACGAGCAGTACTTC.

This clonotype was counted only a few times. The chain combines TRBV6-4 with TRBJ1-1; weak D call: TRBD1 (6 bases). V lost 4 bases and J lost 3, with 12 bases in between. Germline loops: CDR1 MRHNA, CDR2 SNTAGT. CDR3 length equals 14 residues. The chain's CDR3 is CASSVGGLDTEAFF. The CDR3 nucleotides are TGTGCCAGCAGTGTCGGGGGGCTGGACACTGAAGCTTTCTTT.

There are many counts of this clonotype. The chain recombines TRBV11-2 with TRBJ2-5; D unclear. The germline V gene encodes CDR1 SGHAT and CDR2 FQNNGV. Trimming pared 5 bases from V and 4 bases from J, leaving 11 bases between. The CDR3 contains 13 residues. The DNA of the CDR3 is TGTGCCAGCAGCCAGTTCCTCTTAGAGACCCAGTACTTC. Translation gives CASSQFLLETQYF.

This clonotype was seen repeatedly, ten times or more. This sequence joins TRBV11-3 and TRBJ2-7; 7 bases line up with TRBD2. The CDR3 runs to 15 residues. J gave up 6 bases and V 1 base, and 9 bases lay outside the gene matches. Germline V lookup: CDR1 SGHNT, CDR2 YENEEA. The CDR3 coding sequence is TGTGCCAGCAGCTTAGTTCTAGGCGGGGGAGGCGAGCAGTACTTC. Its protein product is CASSLVLGGGGEQYF.

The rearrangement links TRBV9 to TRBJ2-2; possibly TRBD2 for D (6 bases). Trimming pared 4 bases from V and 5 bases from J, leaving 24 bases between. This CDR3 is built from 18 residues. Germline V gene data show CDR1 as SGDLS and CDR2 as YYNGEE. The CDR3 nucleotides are TGTGCCAGCAGCCCCAGGAGGGGCGGGCCCGGGGATACCGGGGAGCTGTTTTTT. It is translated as CASSPRRGGPGDTGELFF.

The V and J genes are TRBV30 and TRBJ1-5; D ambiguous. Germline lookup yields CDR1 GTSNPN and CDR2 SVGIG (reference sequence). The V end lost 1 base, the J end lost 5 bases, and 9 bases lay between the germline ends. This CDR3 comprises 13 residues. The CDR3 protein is CAWSGGRDQPQHF. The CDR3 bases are TGTGCCTGGAGTGGCGGGAGGGATCAGCCCCAGCATTTT.

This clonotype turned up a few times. The CDR3 reads CASSYRQGPRETQYF. The DNA for the CDR3 is TGTGCCAGCAGTTACAGGCAGGGTCCTCGTGAGACCCAGTACTTC. The chain uses TRBV6-5 and TRBJ2-5, with D possibly TRBD1 on 5 matching bases. The V end was cut by 2 bases, the J end by 5 bases, with 15 bases between. Per the germline V gene, CDR1 is MNHEY and CDR2 is SVGAGI. This CDR3 is built from 15 residues.

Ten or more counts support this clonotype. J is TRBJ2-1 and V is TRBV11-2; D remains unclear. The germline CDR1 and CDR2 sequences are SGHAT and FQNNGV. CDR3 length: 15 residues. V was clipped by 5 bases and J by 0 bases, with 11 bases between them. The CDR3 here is CASSPLTYSYNEQFF. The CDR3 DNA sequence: TGTGCCAGCAGCCCCCTAACCTACTCCTACAATGAGCAGTTCTTC.

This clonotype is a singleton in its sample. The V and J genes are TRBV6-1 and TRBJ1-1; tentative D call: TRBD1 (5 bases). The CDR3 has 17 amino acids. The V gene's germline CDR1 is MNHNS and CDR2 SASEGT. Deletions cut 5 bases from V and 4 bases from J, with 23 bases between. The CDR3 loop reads CASSPGVGLGGGTEAFF. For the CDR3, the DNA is TGTGCCAGCAGTCCTGGGGTGGGGTTGGGGGGGGGCACTGAAGCTTTCTTT.

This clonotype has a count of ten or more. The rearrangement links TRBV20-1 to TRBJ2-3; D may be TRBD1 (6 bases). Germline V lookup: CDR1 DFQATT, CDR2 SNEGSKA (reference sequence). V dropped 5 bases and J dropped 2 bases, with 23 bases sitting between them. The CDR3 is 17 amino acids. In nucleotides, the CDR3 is TGCAGTGCTTCTCGAAAAACAGGGTTGCCGTCCACAGATACGCAGTATTTT. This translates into CSASRKTGLPSTDTQYF.

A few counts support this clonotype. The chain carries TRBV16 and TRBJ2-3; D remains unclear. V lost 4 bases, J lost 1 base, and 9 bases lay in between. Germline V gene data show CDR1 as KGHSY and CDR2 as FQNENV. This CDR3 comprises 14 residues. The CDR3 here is CASSRHWGTDTQYF. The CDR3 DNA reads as TGTGCCAGCAGCCGCCATTGGGGCACAGATACGCAGTATTTT. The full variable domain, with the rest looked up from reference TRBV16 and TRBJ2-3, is GEEVAQTPKHLVRGEGQKAKLYCAPIKGHSYVFWYQQVLKNEFKFLISFQNENVFDETGMPKERFSAKCLPNSPCSLEIQATKLEDSAVYFCASSRHWGTDTQYFGPGTRLTVL.

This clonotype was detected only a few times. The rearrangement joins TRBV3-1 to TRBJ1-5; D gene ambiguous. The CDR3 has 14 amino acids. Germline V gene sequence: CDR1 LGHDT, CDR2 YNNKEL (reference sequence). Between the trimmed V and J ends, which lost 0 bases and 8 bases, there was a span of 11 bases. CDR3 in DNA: TGTGCCAGCAGCCAAGATTTGGGTATGGAGCCCCAGCATTTT. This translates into CASSQDLGMEPQHF. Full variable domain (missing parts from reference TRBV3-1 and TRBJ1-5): DTAVSQTPKYLVTQMGNDKSIKCEQNLGHDTMYWYKQDSKKFLKIMFSYNNKELIINETVPNRFSPKSPDKAHLNLHINSLELGDSAVYFCASSQDLGMEPQHFGDGTRLSIL.

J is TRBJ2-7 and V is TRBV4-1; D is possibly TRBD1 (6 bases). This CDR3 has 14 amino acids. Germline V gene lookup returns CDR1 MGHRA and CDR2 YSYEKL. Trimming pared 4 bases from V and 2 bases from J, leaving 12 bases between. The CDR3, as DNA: TGCGCCAGCAGCCCCCGGGACACCACCTACGAGCAGTACTTC. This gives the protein CASSPRDTTYEQYF.

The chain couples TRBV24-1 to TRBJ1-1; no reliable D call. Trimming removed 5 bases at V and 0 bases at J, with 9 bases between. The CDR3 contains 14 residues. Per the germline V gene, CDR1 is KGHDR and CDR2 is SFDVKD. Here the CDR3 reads CATSGGVLNTEAFF. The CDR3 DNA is TGTGCCACCAGTGGGGGAGTTCTGAACACTGAAGCTTTCTTT.

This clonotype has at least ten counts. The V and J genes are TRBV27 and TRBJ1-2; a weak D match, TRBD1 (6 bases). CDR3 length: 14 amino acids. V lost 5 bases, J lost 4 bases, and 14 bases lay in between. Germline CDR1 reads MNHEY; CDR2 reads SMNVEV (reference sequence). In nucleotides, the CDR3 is TGTGCCAGCAGTCGTACAGGGTTGGTCTATGGCTACACCTTC. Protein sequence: CASSRTGLVYGYTF.

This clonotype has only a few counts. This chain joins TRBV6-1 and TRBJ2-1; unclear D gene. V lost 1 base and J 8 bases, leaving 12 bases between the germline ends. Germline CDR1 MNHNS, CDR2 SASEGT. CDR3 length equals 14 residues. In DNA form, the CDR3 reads TGTGCCAGCAGTGAAGTGTCGCTGCTAGATGAGCAGTTCTTC. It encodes CASSEVSLLDEQFF.

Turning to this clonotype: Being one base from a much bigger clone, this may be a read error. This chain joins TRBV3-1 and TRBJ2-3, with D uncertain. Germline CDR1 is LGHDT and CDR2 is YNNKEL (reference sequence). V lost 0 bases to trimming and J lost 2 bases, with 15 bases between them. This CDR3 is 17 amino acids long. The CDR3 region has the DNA TGTGCCAGCAGCCAAGATGTTGGCCCCCGCAACACAGATACGCAGTATTTT. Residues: CASSQDVGPRNTDTQYF.

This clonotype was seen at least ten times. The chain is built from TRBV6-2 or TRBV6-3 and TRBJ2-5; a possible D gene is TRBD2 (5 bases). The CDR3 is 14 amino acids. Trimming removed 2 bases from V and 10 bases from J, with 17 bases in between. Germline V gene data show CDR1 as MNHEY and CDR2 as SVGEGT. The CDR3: CASSYGRAARDQYF. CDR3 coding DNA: TGTGCCAGCAGTTACGGACGGGCGGCTCGGGACCAGTACTTC.